Only one count was recorded for the clone carrying this T cell receptor (beta chain). Together with a sample-barcoded 5' primer, a J-beta primer mix was included in a second PCR lasting about 7 to 11 cycles. TCRdb reprocessed the 5' RACE reads with MiXCR, giving one entry per CDR3 protein. Of around 1,000,000 distinct CDR3 sequences listed, almost 25% are singletons. From germline, CDR1 is SEHNR and CDR2 FQNEAQ (reference sequence). The V and J ends lost 4 bases and 2 bases, in that order; junction bases with no gene match: 10. The CDR3 loop spans 18 amino acids. The data were obtained in a study of blood T cells in healthy people across ages. Every donor contributed 8 to 10 milliliters of peripheral blood by blood draw. This sample was shared with a second study, whose subject was T cells of mothers and their children.

The receptor comes from a girl aged 2 to 10 in good health. The sequenced sample consisted of blood. The rearrangement uses TRBV7-9 and TRBJ2-1, with TRBD2 identical over 11 bases. The chain's CDR3 is CASSSSTLLAGAYNEQFF. The CDR3 nucleotides are TGTGCCAGCAGCTCCTCTACTCTACTAGCGGGGGCCTACAATGAGCAGTTCTTC.